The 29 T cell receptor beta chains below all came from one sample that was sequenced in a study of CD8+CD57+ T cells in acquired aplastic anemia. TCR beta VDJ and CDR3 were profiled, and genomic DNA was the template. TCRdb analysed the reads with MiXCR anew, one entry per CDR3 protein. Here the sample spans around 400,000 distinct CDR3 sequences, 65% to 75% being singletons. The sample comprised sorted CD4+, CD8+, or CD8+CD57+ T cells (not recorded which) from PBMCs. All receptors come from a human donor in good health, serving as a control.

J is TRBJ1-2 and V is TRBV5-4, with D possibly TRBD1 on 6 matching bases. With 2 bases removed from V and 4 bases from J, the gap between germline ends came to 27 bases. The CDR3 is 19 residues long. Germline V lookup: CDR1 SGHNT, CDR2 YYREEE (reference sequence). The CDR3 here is CASSFRGRRGAKWGYGYTF. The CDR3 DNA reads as TGTGCCAGCAGCTTCCGGGGGCGCCGGGGGGCCAAATGGGGCTATGGCTACACCTTC.

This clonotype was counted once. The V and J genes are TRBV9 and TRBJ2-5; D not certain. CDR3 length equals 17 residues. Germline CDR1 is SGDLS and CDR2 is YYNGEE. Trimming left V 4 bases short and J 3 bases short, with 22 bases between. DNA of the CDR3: TGTGCCAGCAGCCAAGTGTCGCACACGACCCAGGAAGAGACCCAGTACTTC. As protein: CASSQVSHTTQEETQYF.

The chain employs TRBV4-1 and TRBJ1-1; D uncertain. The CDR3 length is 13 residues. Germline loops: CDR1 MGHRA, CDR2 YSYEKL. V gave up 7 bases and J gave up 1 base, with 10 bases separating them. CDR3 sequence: CASKPQQNTEAFF. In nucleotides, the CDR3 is TGCGCCAGCAAACCACAGCAGAACACTGAAGCTTTCTTT.

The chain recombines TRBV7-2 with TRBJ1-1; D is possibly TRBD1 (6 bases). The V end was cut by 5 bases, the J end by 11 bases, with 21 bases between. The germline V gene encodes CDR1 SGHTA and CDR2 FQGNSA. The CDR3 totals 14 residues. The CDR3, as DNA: TGTGCCAGCAGCCCCACGCTGACAGGATTCGAGGCTTTCTTT. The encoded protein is CASSPTLTGFEAFF.

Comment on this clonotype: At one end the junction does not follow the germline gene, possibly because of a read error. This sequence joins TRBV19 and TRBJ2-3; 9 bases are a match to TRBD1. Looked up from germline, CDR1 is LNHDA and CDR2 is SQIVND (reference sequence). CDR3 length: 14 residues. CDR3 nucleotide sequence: TGTGCCAGTAGTATGACAGGGGGGATAAATGAGCAGTTTTTT. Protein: CASSMTGGINEQFF.

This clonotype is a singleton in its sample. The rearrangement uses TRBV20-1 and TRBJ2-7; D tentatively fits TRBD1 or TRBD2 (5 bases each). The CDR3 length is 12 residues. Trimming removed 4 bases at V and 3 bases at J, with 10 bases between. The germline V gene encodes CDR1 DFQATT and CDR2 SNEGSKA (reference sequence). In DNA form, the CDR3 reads TGCAGTGCTATGAGGGACCGCTACGAGCAGTACTTC. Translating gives CSAMRDRYEQYF.

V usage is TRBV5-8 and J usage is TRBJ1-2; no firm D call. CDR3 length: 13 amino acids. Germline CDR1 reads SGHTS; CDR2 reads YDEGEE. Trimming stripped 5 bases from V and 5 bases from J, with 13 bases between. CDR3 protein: CASSEAESYGYTF. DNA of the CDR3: TGTGCCAGCAGTGAAGCCGAGTCTTATGGCTACACCTTC.

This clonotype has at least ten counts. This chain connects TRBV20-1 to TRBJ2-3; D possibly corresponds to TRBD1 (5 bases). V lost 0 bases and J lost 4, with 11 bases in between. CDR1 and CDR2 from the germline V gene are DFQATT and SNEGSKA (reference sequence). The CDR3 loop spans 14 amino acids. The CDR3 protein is CSARDVQAADTQYF. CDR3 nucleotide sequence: TGCAGTGCTAGAGATGTACAGGCGGCAGATACGCAGTATTTT.

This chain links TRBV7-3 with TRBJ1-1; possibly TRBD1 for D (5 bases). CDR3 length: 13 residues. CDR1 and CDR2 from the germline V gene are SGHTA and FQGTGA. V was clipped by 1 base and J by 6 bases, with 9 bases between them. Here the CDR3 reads CASSLRQQAEAFF. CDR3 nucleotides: TGTGCCAGCAGCTTAAGACAGCAAGCTGAAGCTTTCTTT.

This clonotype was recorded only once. The chain's CDR3 is CASSPRTGPNYGYTF. The CDR3 bases are TGTGCCAGCAGCCCCCGGACAGGACCCAACTATGGCTACACCTTC. The V and J genes are TRBV2 and TRBJ1-2; TRBD1 matches at 7 bases. This CDR3 region has 15 residues. Trimming took 6 bases from V and 2 from J; bases not matched to a gene: 9. Germline V gene lookup returns CDR1 SNHLY and CDR2 FYNNEI.

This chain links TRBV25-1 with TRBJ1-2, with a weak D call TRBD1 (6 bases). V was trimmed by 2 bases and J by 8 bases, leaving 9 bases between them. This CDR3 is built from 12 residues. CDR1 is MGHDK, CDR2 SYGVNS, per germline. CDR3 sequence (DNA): TGTGCCAGCAGTGAACAGGGGTTCGGCTACACCTTC. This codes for CASSEQGFGYTF.

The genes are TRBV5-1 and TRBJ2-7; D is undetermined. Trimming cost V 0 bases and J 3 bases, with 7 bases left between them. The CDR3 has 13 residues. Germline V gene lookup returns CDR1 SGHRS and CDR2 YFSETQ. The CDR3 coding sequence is TGCGCCAGCAGCTTGGATGGGGACTACGAGCAGTACTTC. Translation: CASSLDGDYEQYF.

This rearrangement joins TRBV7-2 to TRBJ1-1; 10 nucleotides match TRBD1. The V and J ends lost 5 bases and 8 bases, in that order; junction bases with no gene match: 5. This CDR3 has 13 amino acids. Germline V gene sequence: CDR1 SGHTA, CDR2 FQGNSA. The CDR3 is CASSGPGQGEAFF. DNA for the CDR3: TGTGCCAGCAGCGGACCGGGACAGGGGGAAGCTTTCTTT.

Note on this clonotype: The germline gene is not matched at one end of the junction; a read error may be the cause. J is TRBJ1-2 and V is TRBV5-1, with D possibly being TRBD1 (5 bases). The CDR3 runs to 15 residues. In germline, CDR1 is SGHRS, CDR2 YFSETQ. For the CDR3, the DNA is TGTGCCAGCAGCTCATTTGGGGCTTGGGGCTATGGCTACACCTTC. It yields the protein CASSSFGAWGYGYTF.

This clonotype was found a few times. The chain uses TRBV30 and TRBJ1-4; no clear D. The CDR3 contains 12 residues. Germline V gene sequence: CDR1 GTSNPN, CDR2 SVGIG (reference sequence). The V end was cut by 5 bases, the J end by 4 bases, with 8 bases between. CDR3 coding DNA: TGTGCCTGGGACCGGGTTAATGAAAAACTGTTTTTT. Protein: CAWDRVNEKLFF.

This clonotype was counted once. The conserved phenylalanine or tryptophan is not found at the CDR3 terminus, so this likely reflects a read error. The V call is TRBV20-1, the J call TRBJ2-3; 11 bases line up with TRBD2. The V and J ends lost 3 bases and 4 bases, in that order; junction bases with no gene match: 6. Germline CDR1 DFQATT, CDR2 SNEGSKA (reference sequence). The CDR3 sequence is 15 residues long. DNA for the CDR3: TGCAGTGCTAGGGCTAGCGGGGGGCAGGCAGATACGCAGTATTTA. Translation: CSARASGGQADTQYL.

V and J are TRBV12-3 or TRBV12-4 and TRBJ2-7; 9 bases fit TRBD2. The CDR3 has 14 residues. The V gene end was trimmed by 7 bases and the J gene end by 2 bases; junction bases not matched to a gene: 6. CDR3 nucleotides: TGTGCCAGCACCCTTAGCGGGGGTACCTACGAGCAGTACTTC. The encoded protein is CASTLSGGTYEQYF.

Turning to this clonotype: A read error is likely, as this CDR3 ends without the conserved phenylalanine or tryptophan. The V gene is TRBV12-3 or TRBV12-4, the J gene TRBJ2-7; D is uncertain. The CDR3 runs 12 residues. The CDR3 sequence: CASTSQTYAQYS. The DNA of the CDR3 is TGTGCCAGCACCTCGCAGACCTACGCGCAGTACTCC.

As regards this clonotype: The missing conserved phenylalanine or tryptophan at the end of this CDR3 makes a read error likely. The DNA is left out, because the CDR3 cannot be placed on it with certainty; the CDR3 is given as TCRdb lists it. CDR3 protein: CATRGANT. V is TRBV24-1 and J is TRBJ1-3; the table's D call TRBD1 went unverified against the DNA. Germline-derived CDR1 and CDR2 are KGHDR and SFDVKD. The CDR3 is 8 residues long, ends included.

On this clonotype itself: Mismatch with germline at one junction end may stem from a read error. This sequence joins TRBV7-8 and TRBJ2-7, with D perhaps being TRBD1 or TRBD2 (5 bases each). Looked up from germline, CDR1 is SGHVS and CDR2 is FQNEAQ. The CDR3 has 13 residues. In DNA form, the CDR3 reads TGTGCCAGCAGCACCCCCGGGACGGAAGAGCAGTACTTT. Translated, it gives CASSTPGTEEQYF.

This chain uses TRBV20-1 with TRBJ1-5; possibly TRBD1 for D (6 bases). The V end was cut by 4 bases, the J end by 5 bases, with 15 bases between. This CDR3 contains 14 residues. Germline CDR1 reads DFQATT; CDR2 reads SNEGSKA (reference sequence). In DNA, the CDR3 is TGCAGTGCTATGGACAGATCGCAATATCAGCCCCAGCATTTT. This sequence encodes CSAMDRSQYQPQHF.

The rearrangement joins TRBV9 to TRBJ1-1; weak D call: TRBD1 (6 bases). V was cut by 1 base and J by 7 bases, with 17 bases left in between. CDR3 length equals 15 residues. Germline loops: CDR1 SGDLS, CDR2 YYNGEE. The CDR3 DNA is TGTGCCAGCAGCGTATCCCCAAAACTGGACAGTGAAGCTTTCTTT. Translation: CASSVSPKLDSEAFF.

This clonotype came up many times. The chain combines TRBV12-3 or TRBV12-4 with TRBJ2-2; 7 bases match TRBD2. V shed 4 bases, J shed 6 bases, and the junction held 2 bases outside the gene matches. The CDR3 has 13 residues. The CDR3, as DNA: TGTGCCAGCAGTTCGGGGGGAGCCGGGGAGCTGTTTTTT. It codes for CASSSGGAGELFF.

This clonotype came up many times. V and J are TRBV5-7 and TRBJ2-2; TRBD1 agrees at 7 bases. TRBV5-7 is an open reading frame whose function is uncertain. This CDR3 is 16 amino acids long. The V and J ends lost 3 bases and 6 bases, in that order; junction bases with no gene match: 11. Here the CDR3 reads CASSSRGQGWSGELFF. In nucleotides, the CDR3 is TGTGCCAGCAGCTCGAGGGGGCAGGGGTGGTCCGGGGAGCTGTTTTTT.

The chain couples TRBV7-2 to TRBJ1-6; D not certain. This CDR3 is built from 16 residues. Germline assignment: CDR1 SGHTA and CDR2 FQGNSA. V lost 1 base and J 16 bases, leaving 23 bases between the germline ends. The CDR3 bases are TGTGCCAGCAGCTTAGACTCCGGCTGGGCGAGCTGGCGACTCCACTTT. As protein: CASSLDSGWASWRLHF.

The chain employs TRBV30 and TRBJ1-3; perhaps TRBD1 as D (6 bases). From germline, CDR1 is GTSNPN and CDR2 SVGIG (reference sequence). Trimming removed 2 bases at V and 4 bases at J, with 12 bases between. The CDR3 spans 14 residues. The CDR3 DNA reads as TGTGCCTGGAGTAATGGGGGCCACGGAAACACCATATATTTT. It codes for CAWSNGGHGNTIYF.

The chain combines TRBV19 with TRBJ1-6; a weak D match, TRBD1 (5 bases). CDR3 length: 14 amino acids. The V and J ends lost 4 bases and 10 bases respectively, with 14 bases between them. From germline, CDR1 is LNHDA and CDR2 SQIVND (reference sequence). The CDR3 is CASSTGPWASPLHF. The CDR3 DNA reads TGTGCCAGTAGTACAGGGCCATGGGCCTCACCCCTCCACTTT.

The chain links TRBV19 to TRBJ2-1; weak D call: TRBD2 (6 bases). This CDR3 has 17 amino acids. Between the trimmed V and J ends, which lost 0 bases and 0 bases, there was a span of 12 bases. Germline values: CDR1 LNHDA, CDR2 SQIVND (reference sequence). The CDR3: CASSIDVGRPSYNEQFF. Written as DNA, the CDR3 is TGTGCCAGTAGTATAGATGTGGGGAGGCCCTCCTACAATGAGCAGTTCTTC.

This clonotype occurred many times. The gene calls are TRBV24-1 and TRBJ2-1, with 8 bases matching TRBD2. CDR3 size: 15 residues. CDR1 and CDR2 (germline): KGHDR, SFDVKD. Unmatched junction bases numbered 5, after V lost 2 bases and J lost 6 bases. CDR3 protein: CATSDSVAGLNEQFF. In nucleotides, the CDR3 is TGTGCCACCAGTGATTCGGTAGCGGGGCTCAATGAGCAGTTCTTC.